Presented here are 12 T cell receptor beta chains from one specimen sequenced in a study of regulatory dendritic cells for organ transplantation. Profiling relied on immunoSEQ multiplex PCR, and the TCRdb table lists in-frame clones only, not all of them. Altogether some 29,000 clones are present, over 60% being singletons, with the ten largest covering less than 2.5%. The sequencing input was memory CD4+ T cells from blood. Subset: CD45RO+ memory T cells. The receptors come from a human donor in good health.

The gene calls are TRBV7-6 and TRBJ2-7; D is unresolved. The CDR3 is 13 amino acids. Trimming pared 5 bases from V and 2 bases from J, leaving 10 bases between. CDR1 and CDR2 (germline): SGHVS, FNYEAQ. The CDR3 DNA is TGTGCCAGCAGCCAGCATATGACCTACGAGCAGTACTTC. Encoded protein: CASSQHMTYEQYF.

The gene calls are TRBV10-3 and TRBJ2-1; 7 positions agree with TRBD2. CDR1 is ENHRY, CDR2 SYGVKD, per germline. The length of the CDR3 is 17 residues. V gave up 2 bases and J gave up 7 bases; unmatched junction bases: 14. This CDR3 reads CAISEIPAGESLNEQFF. DNA of the CDR3: TGTGCCATCAGTGAGATACCGGCGGGAGAGTCATTGAATGAGCAGTTCTTC.

A note on this clone: The same CDR3 is also encoded by other DNA sequences in this sample. V gene TRBV11-2 combines with J gene TRBJ2-5; D is ambiguous. V was pared by 6 bases and J by 3 bases, with 5 bases between. This CDR3 contains 11 residues. Germline V gene sequence: CDR1 SGHAT, CDR2 FQNNGV. CDR3 in DNA: TGTGCCAGCAGAACGGAAGAGACCCAGTACTTC. Protein product: CASRTEETQYF.

The chain combines TRBV27 with TRBJ2-7, with TRBD2 matching 7 bases. The CDR3 runs 15 residues. CDR1 is MNHEY, CDR2 SMNVEV, per germline (reference sequence). V gave up 4 bases and J gave up 6 bases; unmatched junction bases: 12. This CDR3 reads CASSWVAGVNSEQYF. CDR3 bases: TGTGCCAGCAGTTGGGTGGCGGGAGTGAATTCCGAGCAGTACTTC.

This clone has a single count. The chain uses TRBV29-1 and TRBJ1-5; possible D gene TRBD1, 5 bases. CDR3 size: 14 residues. The V end lost 5 bases, the J end lost 4 bases, and 15 bases lay between the germline ends. Germline loops: CDR1 SQVTM, CDR2 ANQGSEA. CDR3 residues: CSVSGTDPNQPQHF. In DNA, the CDR3 is TGCAGCGTTTCCGGGACCGACCCAAATCAGCCCCAGCATTTT. Combining the CDR3 with reference TRBV29-1 and TRBJ1-5 gives the whole variable domain SAVISQKPSRDICQRGTSLTIQCQVDSQVTMMFWYRQQPGQSLTLIATANQGSEATYESGFVIDKFPISRPNLTFSTLTVSNMSPEDSSIYLCSVSGTDPNQPQHFGDGTRLSIL.

Here the CDR3 reads CAIRSRDTNYEQYF. As DNA, the CDR3 is TGTGCCATCAGAAGCCGGGACACCAACTACGAGCAGTACTTC. The J gene is TRBJ2-7, the V gene TRBV10-3; a possible D gene is TRBD1 (6 bases). V lost 6 bases and J 3 bases, leaving 15 bases between the germline ends. This CDR3 has 14 amino acids. Per the germline V gene, CDR1 is ENHRY and CDR2 is SYGVKD.

The chain links TRBV7-9 to TRBJ1-2; D is unresolved. Trimming pared 1 base from V and 7 bases from J, leaving 7 bases between. The CDR3 totals 12 residues. The germline V gene has CDR1 SEHNR and CDR2 FQNEAQ (reference sequence). CDR3: CASSLGLRGYTF. CDR3 bases: TGTGCCAGCAGCTTAGGGCTGCGTGGCTACACCTTC.

The chain joins TRBV15 to TRBJ2-2, with 13 bases matching TRBD2. The trim removed 4 bases at V and 6 bases at J, leaving 8 bases unmatched. This CDR3 region has 17 residues. From germline, CDR1 is LNHNV and CDR2 YYDKDF (reference sequence). The CDR3 DNA reads TGTGCCACCAGCACTGGACTAGCGGGAGATCGGGCCGGGGAGCTGTTTTTT. Its protein is CATSTGLAGDRAGELFF.

For this clone: Other DNA sequences in the sample encode the same CDR3. V gene TRBV28 combines with J gene TRBJ1-2; possible D gene TRBD1, 6 bases. The germline CDR1 and CDR2 sequences are MDHEN and SYDVKM. The CDR3 has 13 amino acids. The V gene lost 6 bases and the J gene lost 3 bases, with 11 bases spanning the gap. In nucleotides, the CDR3 is TGTGCCAGCAGGCAAACAGGGTACTATGGCTACACCTTC. Translation gives CASRQTGYYGYTF.

The rearrangement joins TRBV27 to TRBJ1-1; D remains ambiguous. Trimming took 7 bases from V and 2 from J, leaving 17 bases between them. The germline gives CDR1 MNHEY, CDR2 SMNVEV (reference sequence). This CDR3 has 15 residues. CDR3 sequence (DNA): TGTGCCAGCACTCCGAAGAAGATGGGCAACACTGAAGCTTTCTTT. Its translation: CASTPKKMGNTEAFF.

V and J are TRBV7-2 and TRBJ1-5, with D possibly matching TRBD1 (6 bases). Germline CDR1 reads SGHTA; CDR2 reads FQGNSA. V lost 5 bases and J 9 bases, leaving 23 bases between the germline ends. The CDR3 runs 16 residues. CDR3: CASSLGGGTRHTPQHF. The CDR3 DNA is TGTGCCAGCAGCCTAGGGGGTGGGACACGCCATACGCCCCAGCATTTT.

The genes are TRBV5-1 and TRBJ1-4; 9 positions match TRBD1. In germline, CDR1 is SGHRS, CDR2 YFSETQ. The V and J ends lost 0 bases and 7 bases, in that order; junction bases with no gene match: 1. The CDR3 runs to 14 residues. Here the CDR3 reads CASSLGGQGEKLFF. CDR3 nucleotide sequence: TGCGCCAGCAGCTTGGGGGGACAGGGTGAAAAACTGTTTTTT.